The 32 T cell receptor beta chains below come from one sample, sequenced in a study of response to subunit inactivated influenza vaccine. Using its own MiXCR run on the RT-PCR reads, TCRdb lists one record per CDR3 protein. The table lists some 500,000 distinct CDR3 sequences, 16% of them singletons. The sample in question was CD4+ T cells sorted from PBMCs, obtained less than 25 months after vaccination. All receptors derive from a man aged 50-75 years who received an inactivated influenza vaccine.

There are a few counts of this clonotype. The genes are TRBV20-1 and TRBJ1-5, with TRBD1 matching 7 bases. V trimming: 0 bases; J trimming: 5 bases; junction bases outside the gene matches: 4. The CDR3 totals 14 residues. In germline, CDR1 is DFQATT, CDR2 SNEGSKA (reference sequence). CDR3 in amino acids: CSARDLRGDQPQHF. DNA for the CDR3: TGCAGTGCTAGAGATCTCAGGGGGGATCAGCCCCAGCATTTT.

This clonotype came up a few times. The chain is built from TRBV5-6 and TRBJ2-5, with a possible D match to TRBD2 (5 bases). The germline CDR1 and CDR2 sequences are SGHDT and YYEEEE. Trimming took 3 bases from V and 2 from J, leaving 8 bases between them. CDR3 length: 13 residues. The CDR3 protein is CASSSDYQETQYF. The CDR3 coding sequence is TGTGCCAGCAGCTCAGACTATCAAGAGACCCAGTACTTC.

This rearrangement joins TRBV20-1 to TRBJ2-1; 8 positions match TRBD2. J lost 6 bases, V lost 2 bases, and 9 bases had no gene match. This CDR3 has 15 residues. The germline V gene has CDR1 DFQATT and CDR2 SNEGSKA (reference sequence). CDR3 coding DNA: TGCAGTGCTAGACCCCCCGACGGGAGGGGCAATGAGCAGTTCTTC. Amino acids: CSARPPDGRGNEQFF.

The V and J genes are TRBV7-2 and TRBJ2-2, with D perhaps being TRBD1 or TRBD2 (5 bases each). V dropped 3 bases and J dropped 7 bases, with 18 bases sitting between them. Germline assignment: CDR1 SGHTA and CDR2 FQGNSA. The CDR3 loop spans 16 amino acids. In nucleotides, the CDR3 is TGTGCCAGCAGCTTTCGAGGGACCCATGGAGGCGGGGAGCTGTTTTTT. It is translated as CASSFRGTHGGGELFF.

This clonotype was counted ten times or more. This rearrangement joins TRBV2 to TRBJ2-1, with D maybe TRBD2 (5 bases). The CDR3 contains 14 residues. Germline loops: CDR1 SNHLY, CDR2 FYNNEI. Trimming removed 4 bases at V and 2 bases at J, with 9 bases between. CDR3 protein: CASSVAGPYNEQFF. The DNA for the CDR3 is TGTGCCAGCAGTGTGGCGGGCCCCTACAATGAGCAGTTCTTC.

There are a few counts of this clonotype. The chain links TRBV4-3 to TRBJ1-2; no clear D. V gave up 0 bases and J gave up 8 bases, with 10 bases separating them. The CDR3 is made up of 13 amino acids. The V gene's germline CDR1 is LGHNA and CDR2 YSLEER. Here the CDR3 reads CASSQDAGYGYTF. The CDR3 DNA reads as TGCGCCAGCAGCCAAGACGCGGGGTACGGCTACACCTTC.

The chain links TRBV4-3 to TRBJ1-1; TRBD1 matches 7 bases. CDR3 length: 14 residues. V lost 2 bases, J lost 8 bases, and 8 bases stayed unmatched. Germline V CDR1 and CDR2: LGHNA, YSLEER. The CDR3 DNA is TGCGCCAGCAGCCAAATAACAGGGGCCGAAGAAGCTTTCTTT. This translates into CASSQITGAEEAFF.

There are a few counts of this clonotype. The rearrangement links TRBV7-2 to TRBJ2-3; TRBD1 matches at 9 bases. The CDR3 spans 15 residues. Per the germline V gene, CDR1 is SGHTA and CDR2 is FQGNSA. V shed 3 bases and J 2 bases; nucleotides not matched to a gene: 3. The CDR3 nucleotides read TGTGCCAGCAGCTTTCGGACAGGGGACACAGATACGCAGTATTTT. Translating it yields CASSFRTGDTDTQYF.

V gene TRBV7-3 combines with J gene TRBJ2-1; tentatively, D is TRBD2 (7 bases). V was pared by 5 bases and J by 7 bases, with 18 bases between. Germline V gives CDR1 SGHTA, CDR2 FQGTGA. The CDR3 runs to 15 residues. The CDR3 region has the DNA TGTGCCAGCAGCCCGAGGCTGGGGGGGCATAATGAGCAGTTCTTC. This translates into CASSPRLGGHNEQFF. The variable domain in full, with the rest retrieved from reference TRBV7-3 and TRBJ2-1, is GAGVSQTPSNKVTEKGKYVELRCDPISGHTALYWYRQSLGQGPEFLIYFQGTGAADDSGLPNDRFFAVRPEGSVSTLKIQRTERGDSAVYLCASSPRLGGHNEQFFGPGTRLTVL.

This clonotype was counted between two and nine times. The CDR3 protein is CASSQGLAATGEQFF. For the CDR3, the DNA is TGCGCCAGCAGCCAGGGACTAGCGGCTACGGGTGAGCAGTTCTTC. The V gene is TRBV5-1, the J gene TRBJ2-1; 11 bases match TRBD2. CDR1 is SGHRS, CDR2 YFSETQ, per germline. This CDR3 spans 15 amino acids. Unmatched junction bases numbered 9, after V lost 4 bases and J lost 9 bases.

The table lists this clonotype with a few counts. The chain links TRBV10-3 to TRBJ2-3, with 9 bases identical to TRBD1. J was trimmed by 3 bases and V by 6 bases; bases with no gene match: 16. This CDR3 spans 18 amino acids. Germline CDR1 reads ENHRY; CDR2 reads SYGVKD. The CDR3 spells CAIRSPGTGWGRTDTQYF. CDR3 bases: TGTGCCATCAGAAGTCCCGGGACAGGGTGGGGGAGAACAGATACGCAGTATTTT.

V gene TRBV6-5 combines with J gene TRBJ2-3, with D tentatively TRBD2 (6 bases). The CDR3 has 16 amino acids. The germline CDR1 and CDR2 sequences are MNHEY and SVGAGI. Deletions cut 0 bases from V and 0 bases from J, with 10 bases between. CDR3 amino acids: CASSYSWGTSTDTQYF. The CDR3 nucleotides are TGTGCCAGCAGTTACTCATGGGGGACTAGCACAGATACGCAGTATTTT.

This clonotype was recorded many times. V and J are TRBV20-1 and TRBJ2-7; a possible D gene is TRBD1 (5 bases). Trimming removed 2 bases from V and 2 bases from J, with 13 bases in between. Germline CDR1 is DFQATT and CDR2 is SNEGSKA (reference sequence). The CDR3 runs to 14 residues. The CDR3: CSARSTTETYEQYF. The CDR3 DNA reads as TGCAGTGCTAGATCAACGACAGAAACCTACGAGCAGTACTTC.

A few counts support this clonotype. This sequence joins TRBV7-8 and TRBJ2-2; 10 bases are shared with TRBD1. Germline CDR1 is SGHVS and CDR2 is FQNEAQ. The length of the CDR3 is 16 residues. Germline trimming cut 5 bases from V and 1 base from J; bases unmatched to any gene: 4. The DNA of the CDR3 is TGTGCCAGCAGCACCCGGACAGGGGGGAACACCGGGGAGCTGTTTTTT. Translated: CASSTRTGGNTGELFF.

The chain uses TRBV7-2 and TRBJ2-7; D might be TRBD1 (6 bases). Germline CDR1 reads SGHTA; CDR2 reads FQGNSA. Trimming removed 5 bases from V and 3 bases from J, with 11 bases in between. This CDR3 contains 13 residues. The CDR3 coding sequence is TGTGCCAGCAGCGCCCGGGACATCTACGAGCAGTACTTC. Protein sequence: CASSARDIYEQYF.

This clonotype has just a few counts. The chain links TRBV6-2 or TRBV6-3 to TRBJ2-1, with 9 positions matching TRBD1. Germline V gives CDR1 MNHEY, CDR2 SVGEGT. The trim removed 4 bases at V and 5 bases at J, leaving 6 bases unmatched. CDR3 length: 15 residues. CDR3 residues: CASSFTGGRNNEQFF. CDR3 nucleotides: TGTGCCAGCAGTTTTACAGGGGGCAGGAACAATGAGCAGTTCTTC.

The rearrangement uses TRBV15 and TRBJ1-1, with a possible D match to TRBD1 (5 bases). V was pared by 1 base and J by 1 base, with 10 bases between. The CDR3 consists of 15 residues. Per the germline V gene, CDR1 is LNHNV and CDR2 is YYDKDF (reference sequence). The CDR3 spells CATSRGNRKNTEAFF. Here the CDR3 DNA reads TGTGCCACCAGCAGAGGTAACAGGAAGAACACTGAAGCTTTCTTT.

This clonotype appeared a few times. The V call is TRBV5-1, the J call TRBJ2-3; 11 nucleotides line up with TRBD2. The CDR3 sequence is 16 residues long. The germline V gene has CDR1 SGHRS and CDR2 YFSETQ. V shed 4 bases, J shed 2 bases, and the junction held 6 bases outside the gene matches. CDR3 residues: CASSLRTSGFTDTQYF. The CDR3 region has the DNA TGCGCCAGCAGCCTTCGGACTAGCGGGTTCACAGATACGCAGTATTTT.

The rearrangement links TRBV5-1 to TRBJ2-7; 10 bases map to TRBD1. V trimming: 0 bases; J trimming: 2 bases; junction bases outside the gene matches: 2. Germline assignment: CDR1 SGHRS and CDR2 YFSETQ. The CDR3 length is 15 residues. CDR3 region: CASSLDGTGAYEQYF. DNA for the CDR3: TGCGCCAGCAGCTTGGACGGGACAGGGGCCTACGAGCAGTACTTC.

This clonotype has at least ten counts. A junction boundary mismatches the germline segment, possibly from a read error. The V and J genes are TRBV7-2 and TRBJ1-2, with 7 bases lining up with TRBD1. The CDR3 spans 13 residues. In germline, CDR1 is SGHTA, CDR2 FQGNSA. CDR3 in amino acids: CASSLGQNYGYTF. CDR3 DNA sequence: TGCGCCAGCAGCTTGGGACAGAACTATGGCTACACCTTC.

This chain uses TRBV12-3 or TRBV12-4 with TRBJ1-4; 7 bases are shared with TRBD1. V lost 3 bases to trimming and J lost 0 bases; unmatched junction nucleotides: 4. This CDR3 comprises 16 residues. In DNA, the CDR3 is TGTGCCAGCAGTTTCCAGGGGGTTACAACTAATGAAAAACTGTTTTTT. Encoded protein: CASSFQGVTTNEKLFF.

This CDR3 reads CASTPSAGTPTYNEQFF. The CDR3 nucleotides are TGTGCCAGCACCCCGTCGGCTGGTACTCCTACCTACAATGAGCAGTTCTTC. The chain employs TRBV25-1 and TRBJ2-1; D gene uncertain. This CDR3 spans 17 amino acids. V was clipped by 7 bases and J by 2 bases, with 21 bases between them. CDR1 and CDR2 (germline): MGHDK, SYGVNS.

This clonotype has more than one count but fewer than ten. The chain links TRBV20-1 to TRBJ2-7; TRBD1 aligns across 7 bases. The V gene's germline CDR1 is DFQATT and CDR2 SNEGSKA (reference sequence). The CDR3 consists of 14 residues. The junction had 8 bases not matched to a gene; V was cut back by 3 bases and J by 3 bases. CDR3 DNA: TGCAGTGCTAGTGAGAGGGGGCAAGGCTACGAGCAGTACTTC. Its protein product is CSASERGQGYEQYF.

This clonotype appeared a few times. This chain joins TRBV4-3 and TRBJ2-3; 12 bases fit TRBD2. Germline V gene lookup returns CDR1 LGHNA and CDR2 YSLEER. V trimming: 2 bases; J trimming: 1 base; junction bases outside the gene matches: 4. The CDR3 runs 17 residues. The CDR3 bases are TGCGCCAGCAGCCAATCCCGGACTAGCGGGGGCACAGATACGCAGTATTTT. Translated: CASSQSRTSGGTDTQYF.

This clonotype was found many times. CDR3: CATSRDREPSTDTQYF. The DNA for the CDR3 is TGTGCCACCAGCAGAGATCGGGAACCCAGCACAGATACGCAGTATTTT. The rearrangement uses TRBV15 and TRBJ2-3; TRBD2 might be the D (5 bases). Trimming shortened V by 0 bases and J by 0 bases, and 10 bases separated the two germline ends. CDR1 and CDR2 (germline): LNHNV, YYDKDF (reference sequence). The CDR3 has 16 residues.

The chain combines TRBV7-2 with TRBJ2-5; TRBD1 might be the D (6 bases). Germline CDR1 reads SGHTA; CDR2 reads FQGNSA. The length of the CDR3 is 16 residues. Trimming cost V 5 bases and J 4 bases, with 20 bases left between them. This chain's CDR3 is CASSARGQRPGETQYF. As DNA, the CDR3 is TGTGCCAGCAGCGCCCGTGGACAGCGTCCCGGAGAGACCCAGTACTTC. Variable domain in full (rest from reference TRBV7-2 and TRBJ2-5): GAGVSQSPSNKVTEKGKDVELRCDPISGHTALYWYRQSLGQGLEFLIYFQGNSAPDKSGLPSDRFSAERTGGSVSTLTIQRTQQEDSAVYLCASSARGQRPGETQYFGPGTRLLVL.

This clonotype was found a few times. This chain connects TRBV28 to TRBJ2-7, with 9 bases fitting TRBD1. The V and J ends lost 0 bases and 3 bases, in that order; junction bases with no gene match: 6. This CDR3 region has 16 residues. Germline-derived CDR1 and CDR2 are MDHEN and SYDVKM. CDR3 loop: CASSLWRQGGRYEQYF. CDR3 nucleotides: TGTGCCAGCAGTTTATGGCGACAGGGGGGTCGCTACGAGCAGTACTTC.

The chain joins TRBV28 to TRBJ1-2; 7 nucleotides match TRBD1. With V trimmed by 10 bases and J by 9 bases, 8 bases remained unmatched. Germline values: CDR1 MDHEN, CDR2 SYDVKM. This CDR3 has 11 residues. CDR3 loop: CATLGQTSYTF. CDR3 DNA: TGTGCCACCCTGGGACAGACCAGCTACACCTTC.

As DNA, the CDR3 is TGTGCCAGCAGCGTAAGGGACAGGGATGGCTACACCTTC. Translation: CASSVRDRDGYTF. V and J are TRBV9 and TRBJ1-2, with 9 bases identical to TRBD1. The germline gives CDR1 SGDLS, CDR2 YYNGEE. V shed 1 base, J shed 6 bases, and the junction held 1 base outside the gene matches. This CDR3 has 13 amino acids.

This clonotype was picked up a small number of times. J is TRBJ2-7 and V is TRBV4-1; TRBD1 agrees at 7 bases. The V segment lost 4 bases and the J segment 0 bases; nucleotides outside the gene matches: 6. Germline V gives CDR1 MGHRA, CDR2 YSYEKL. The CDR3 totals 15 residues. CDR3: CASSRPGTASYEQYF. The CDR3 nucleotides are TGCGCCAGCAGCCGACCGGGGACAGCCTCCTACGAGCAGTACTTC.

Concerning this clonotype: Since a much larger clone is just one base distant, this may be a read error. The chain is built from TRBV11-2 and TRBJ2-1; D not certain. Germline V gene lookup returns CDR1 SGHAT and CDR2 FQNNGV. V gave up 4 bases and J gave up 6 bases, with 10 bases separating them. This CDR3 comprises 13 residues. The CDR3 coding sequence is TGTGCCAGCAGCTCATCCCCCCGCAATGAGCAGTTCTTC. This codes for CASSSSPRNEQFF.

This clonotype was observed a handful of times. The CDR3 reads CASSTSGPGYEQYF. The CDR3 nucleotides are TGTGCCAGCAGTACTAGCGGGCCAGGGTACGAGCAGTACTTC. This rearrangement joins TRBV6-2 or TRBV6-3 to TRBJ2-7; 9 bases are a match to TRBD2. Germline V CDR1 and CDR2: MNHEY, SVGEGT. V was clipped by 5 bases and J by 4 bases; unmatched bases: 6. This CDR3 has 14 residues.